This T cell receptor (beta chain) derives from a study of identifying expanded T cells in peripheral blood. General study findings and limits: Two-week clone count variance significantly increased as total template count grew.

During the collection period, no donor immune events like infections were recorded. Concerning this clone: Its antigen is unidentified.

Per the germline V gene, CDR1 is SGHAT and CDR2 is FQNNGV. V dropped 3 bases and J dropped 5 bases, with 13 bases sitting between them. The CDR3 totals 14 residues. Only in-frame clones appear in the TCRdb table, and some are missing; sequencing was by immunoSEQ multiplex PCR. The sample consists of approximately 90,000 clones, roughly 86% of them appearing once. The chain links TRBV11-2 to TRBJ1-1, with D hard to call. This clonotype originated in a person aged 18-70 years in good health. Material: blood. CDR3 in amino acids: CASSFVDKRTEAFF. In DNA form, the CDR3 reads TGTGCCAGCAGCTTCGTGGATAAACGAACTGAAGCTTTCTTT.